This T cell receptor beta chain was obtained from a study of blood T cell repertoires in COVID-19 (dated by TCRdb to 2018 to 2020). Study-wide context: Collaborator samples came from the United States, Italy and Spain and covered acute and convalescent phases of COVID-19. The material from the prospective study consisted of cDNA or gDNA derived from T cells, B-cell-depleted T cells, or PBMCs. Subjects who had been exposed to COVID-19, were actively infected with it, or had recovered from it provided the deeply sampled blood TCRbeta repertoires that made up the dataset. The repertoires were released in a freely available public database intended as a resource for research on the immune response to SARS-CoV-2. Samples came from the ongoing ImmuneRACE study (first 160 participants) plus 1,254 subjects from 6 global collaborators. A de-identified subject ID, COVID-19 status, age in years and sex were almost always included in the sample metadata. Where HLA class I and class II types were available, the types were taken from metadata supplied by the sample provider, not from assay-based typing.

Each collaborating institution followed its own protocols to collect whole blood in K2EDTA tubes. Collaborator samples were shipped for TCRbeta analysis as frozen whole blood, isolated PBMCs, or DNA extracted from either sample type. In the case of this clone: Its recognized antigen is unknown. No base quality values were provided; no much bigger clone lies one nucleotide off.

Overall study outcomes, separate from this receptor: The amount of clinical and demographic metadata varied by source and participant and was provided uncurated.

TCRbeta CDR3 regions were amplified from genomic DNA using the immunoSEQ Assay, a bias-controlled multiplex PCR. The original methods were these. The number of nucleated cells in each sample was estimated from the amplification of reference gene primers within the assay. Sequence reads were collapsed and filtered to measure the absolute abundance of every unique TCRbeta CDR3 rearrangement. For each sample, productive Simpson clonality was calculated as the square root of Simpson's diversity index over productive rearrangements. TCRdb provides this immuneACCESS table in a form limited to in-frame rearrangements. Some clones are lacking; in checked studies, under half of them reflect an unresolved V gene, and why the rest are absent is not known. D and trimming come from the DNA, and the V and J calls and clone size come from that table. The sample has some 75,000 clones on record, roughly 90% of them singletons. Of the sample, about 7.1% falls within the top ten clones.

The cysteine opens and the phenylalanine closes a CDR3 of 13 amino acids. Solely the CDR3 DNA is kept, with 39 bases framed from the first base. The germline V and J ends show losses of 7 bases and 4 bases respectively, and no gene match explains 5 bases of the junction. In the germline V gene, CDR1 corresponds to KGHDR and CDR2 to SFDVKD. The rearrangement combines TRBV24-1 with TRBJ1-2, with 7 middle bases fitting TRBD1. This TCR derives from a human donor in a cohort sampled during active COVID-19. The sequencing sample was made of peripheral blood. The nucleotides are TGTGCCACCAGCTACCGGACAGGCTATGGCTACACCTTC. The resulting protein is CATSYRTGYGYTF.